What follows are 27 T cell receptor beta chains derived from one specimen sequenced in a study of CD8+CD57+ T cells in acquired aplastic anemia. Genomic DNA served as template for TCR beta VDJ and CDR3 profiling. TCRdb fed the reads into MiXCR, producing one record per CDR3 protein. The profile shows 150,000 to 200,000 distinct CDR3 sequences, around 48% of them singletons. Patients selected for sequencing had displayed CD8+CD57+ cell expansion by flow cytometry. Source material: sorted CD4+, CD8+, or CD8+CD57+ T cells (not recorded which) from PBMCs. The receptors come from a human donor with aplastic anemia.

For this clonotype: This may come from a read error, since a much larger clone is one base off. The chain joins TRBV5-4 to TRBJ1-6; weak D call: TRBD1 (5 bases). With 3 bases removed from V and 6 bases from J, the gap between germline ends came to 16 bases. Germline assignment: CDR1 SGHNT and CDR2 YYREEE (reference sequence). CDR3 size: 16 residues. As DNA, the CDR3 is TGTGCCAGCAGCTCAGAGTCGACAGTGATTAATTCACCCCTCCACTTT. As protein: CASSSESTVINSPLHF. The full variable domain, completed using reference TRBV5-4 and TRBJ1-6, is ETGVTQSPTHLIKTRGQQVTLRCSSQSGHNTVSWYQQALGQGPQFIFQYYREEENGRGNFPPRFSGLQFPNYSSELNVNALELDDSALYLCASSSESTVINSPLHFGNGTRLTVT.

This clonotype was recorded a few times. The J gene is TRBJ2-3, the V gene TRBV18, with 15 bases matching TRBD2. CDR3 length: 19 residues. V gave up 5 bases and J gave up 4 bases; unmatched junction bases: 13. Per germline, CDR1 KGHSH and CDR2 LQKENI. This CDR3 reads CASSGGLAGGSGTSDTQYF. The DNA for the CDR3 is TGTGCCAGCTCAGGTGGACTAGCGGGGGGGTCCGGTACCTCAGATACGCAGTATTTT.

The sample holds many counts of this clonotype. The CDR3 DNA reads TGTGCCAGCAGCTTGCCCAGGTTGAACACTGAAGCTTTCTTT. This sequence encodes CASSLPRLNTEAFF. The V and J genes are TRBV5-4 and TRBJ1-1; D is unclear. CDR1 is SGHNT, CDR2 YYREEE, per germline (reference sequence). Between the trimmed V and J ends, which lost 1 base and 0 bases, there was a span of 7 bases. CDR3 length: 14 residues. The full variable domain, in which reference TRBV5-4 and TRBJ1-1 provide the parts outside the CDR3, is ETGVTQSPTHLIKTRGQQVTLRCSSQSGHNTVSWYQQALGQGPQFIFQYYREEENGRGNFPPRFSGLQFPNYSSELNVNALELDDSALYLCASSLPRLNTEAFFGQGTRLTVV.

The chain recombines TRBV19 with TRBJ2-2; D is possibly TRBD1 (6 bases). Per the germline V gene, CDR1 is LNHDA and CDR2 is SQIVND (reference sequence). The CDR3 runs 16 residues. Trimming took off 3 bases at V and 4 bases at J, with 15 bases between the two ends. The CDR3 region is CASSIIQRRGTGELFF. CDR3 DNA sequence: TGTGCCAGTAGTATTATCCAGCGCAGGGGCACCGGGGAGCTGTTTTTT.

This clonotype occurred many times. This chain links TRBV12-3 or TRBV12-4 with TRBJ1-4; D unresolved. V was trimmed by 4 bases and J by 8 bases, leaving 5 bases between them. The length of the CDR3 is 11 residues. The CDR3 DNA follows: TGTGCCAGCAGTTGGATCGAAAAACTGTTTTTT. Residues: CASSWIEKLFF.

The chain couples TRBV29-1 to TRBJ2-2, with 8 bases aligning to TRBD1. J lost 4 bases, V lost 6 bases, and 4 bases had no gene match. Germline V gene sequence: CDR1 SQVTM, CDR2 ANQGSEA. CDR3 length: 13 residues. CDR3 sequence reads: CSVRTGGTGELFF. The CDR3 DNA sequence: TGCAGCGTGAGAACAGGGGGCACCGGGGAGCTGTTTTTT.

This clonotype was seen many times. The rearrangement joins TRBV29-1 to TRBJ1-1; no definite D call. The CDR3 extends over 13 amino acids. The V gene's germline CDR1 is SQVTM and CDR2 ANQGSEA. Trimming cost V 5 bases and J 6 bases, with 16 bases left between them. The CDR3 region is CSVPHIGISEAFF. For the CDR3, the DNA is TGCAGCGTTCCCCACATTGGGATCTCTGAAGCTTTCTTT.

The V gene is TRBV6-1, the J gene TRBJ2-6, with D perhaps given as TRBD1 or TRBD2 (5 bases each). V was shortened by 8 bases and J by 1 base, with 18 bases between the two germline ends. The germline CDR1 and CDR2 sequences are MNHNS and SASEGT. The CDR3 consists of 17 residues. The CDR3 coding sequence is TGTGCCAGCCGATCTGGGGGTTCCCCTTCTGGGGCCAACGTCCTGACTTTC. This gives the protein CASRSGGSPSGANVLTF.

This clonotype was seen ten or more times. The chain has TRBV3-1 and TRBJ2-1; D is uncertain. V lost 4 bases to trimming and J lost 1 base, with 8 bases between them. The CDR3 loop spans 14 amino acids. In germline, CDR1 is LGHDT, CDR2 YNNKEL (reference sequence). CDR3 bases: TGTGCCAGCAGCCTAACCTCGTCCTACAATGAGCAGTTCTTC. Translation: CASSLTSSYNEQFF.

This clonotype showed up many times. This chain uses TRBV3-1 with TRBJ1-6; 10 nucleotides align to TRBD1. This CDR3 is built from 16 residues. The V and J ends lost 4 bases and 10 bases, in that order; junction bases with no gene match: 10. The germline CDR1 and CDR2 sequences are LGHDT and YNNKEL (reference sequence). This CDR3 is CASSPRGQGNASPLHF. CDR3 in DNA: TGTGCCAGCAGCCCAAGGGGACAGGGGAACGCCTCACCCCTCCACTTT.

The chain uses TRBV7-8 and TRBJ2-7; 8 bases align to TRBD2. The V and J ends lost 1 base and 4 bases, in that order; junction bases with no gene match: 3. The CDR3 extends over 14 amino acids. CDR1 and CDR2 (germline): SGHVS, FQNEAQ. CDR3 amino acids: CASSLDGRGYEQYF. CDR3 DNA: TGTGCCAGCAGCTTAGACGGGAGGGGATACGAGCAGTACTTC.

V gene TRBV6-1 combines with J gene TRBJ2-7, with a weak D call TRBD2 (6 bases). The CDR3 covers 13 residues. V was trimmed by 7 bases and J by 1 base, leaving 11 bases between them. CDR1 and CDR2 (germline): MNHNS, SASEGT. CDR3 residues: CASIAGPSYEQYF. CDR3 DNA: TGTGCCAGCATCGCGGGGCCGTCCTACGAGCAGTACTTC.

The V gene is TRBV12-3 or TRBV12-4, the J gene TRBJ1-6, with D possibly being TRBD1 (5 bases). V dropped 5 bases and J dropped 8 bases, with 10 bases sitting between them. The CDR3 contains 13 residues. As DNA, the CDR3 is TGTGCCAGCAGTCGGGACGGAGATTCACCCCTCCACTTT. Its protein is CASSRDGDSPLHF.

The J gene is TRBJ2-7, the V gene TRBV14; D is unclear. The CDR3 length is 13 residues. Germline-derived CDR1 and CDR2 are SGHDN and FVKESK. Trimming removed 0 bases from V and 6 bases from J, with 9 bases in between. The DNA for the CDR3 is TGTGCCAGCAGCCAAGAAGGGTACCTCGAGCAGTACTTC. Translated, it gives CASSQEGYLEQYF.

The chain uses TRBV7-2 and TRBJ2-7; 12 nucleotides match TRBD1. The length of the CDR3 is 15 residues. Germline V gives CDR1 SGHTA, CDR2 FQGNSA. V lost 4 bases to trimming and J lost 7 bases; unmatched junction nucleotides: 8. CDR3 residues: CASSYWDRGRQEQYF. As DNA, the CDR3 is TGTGCCAGCAGCTACTGGGACAGGGGGCGCCAAGAGCAGTACTTC. The variable domain in full, with the rest retrieved from reference TRBV7-2 and TRBJ2-7, is GAGVSQSPSNKVTEKGKDVELRCDPISGHTALYWYRQSLGQGLEFLIYFQGNSAPDKSGLPSDRFSAERTGGSVSTLTIQRTQQEDSAVYLCASSYWDRGRQEQYFGPGTRLTVT.

V is TRBV18 and J is TRBJ1-1; D remains unclear. Trimming pared 2 bases from V and 0 bases from J, leaving 13 bases between. The germline V gene encodes CDR1 KGHSH and CDR2 LQKENI. This CDR3 spans 16 amino acids. CDR3 DNA: TGTGCCAGCTCACCAATAGGTCGGCTAATGAACACTGAAGCTTTCTTT. Its translation is CASSPIGRLMNTEAFF.

This chain uses TRBV27 with TRBJ2-3, with D perhaps assigned TRBD1 or TRBD2 (5 bases each). The CDR3 has 16 amino acids. Trimming shortened V by 5 bases and J by 0 bases, and 15 bases separated the two germline ends. Germline assignment: CDR1 MNHEY and CDR2 SMNVEV (reference sequence). Here the CDR3 reads CASSASPGPSTDTQYF. CDR3 nucleotides: TGTGCCAGCAGTGCAAGTCCGGGGCCCAGCACAGATACGCAGTATTTT.

This clonotype showed up many times. This chain links TRBV20-1 with TRBJ2-3, with TRBD2 as a possible D gene (5 bases). The CDR3 is made up of 15 amino acids. The germline gives CDR1 DFQATT, CDR2 SNEGSKA (reference sequence). V shed 0 bases and J shed 3 bases, with 13 bases lying between them. Here the CDR3 reads CSARDPARGTDTQYF. DNA for the CDR3: TGCAGTGCTAGAGATCCCGCCCGAGGGACAGATACGCAGTATTTT.

The V call is TRBV29-1, the J call TRBJ1-2, with D possibly being TRBD1 (6 bases). Germline-derived CDR1 and CDR2 are SQVTM and ANQGSEA. The CDR3 consists of 13 residues. Trimming stripped 3 bases from V and 1 base from J, with 9 bases between. The CDR3: CSVEGADNYGYTF. CDR3 in DNA: TGCAGCGTTGAGGGGGCTGATAACTATGGCTACACCTTC.

At least ten counts were recorded for this clonotype. This chain connects TRBV20-1 to TRBJ1-2; TRBD1 agrees at 7 bases. Germline V CDR1 and CDR2: DFQATT, SNEGSKA (reference sequence). With 3 bases clipped from V and 4 bases from J, the junction kept 5 bases outside the gene matches. CDR3 length: 13 residues. The CDR3 DNA reads TGCAGTGCTAGCTCGACAGGGACCTATGGCTACACCTTC. It translates to CSASSTGTYGYTF.

In this sample, this clonotype turned up many times. The V gene is TRBV2, the J gene TRBJ2-3; no clear D gene. Per germline, CDR1 SNHLY and CDR2 FYNNEI. Deletions cut 6 bases from V and 4 bases from J, with 11 bases between. The CDR3 loop spans 13 amino acids. Here the CDR3 reads CASSPPVADTQYF. CDR3 nucleotide sequence: TGTGCCAGCAGCCCACCAGTTGCAGATACGCAGTATTTT.

The table lists this clonotype with a few counts. This chain joins TRBV3-1 and TRBJ2-1; D gene ambiguous. Germline CDR1 is LGHDT and CDR2 is YNNKEL (reference sequence). The CDR3 is 14 residues long. Trimming removed 1 base from V and 3 bases from J, with 7 bases in between. The CDR3 loop is CASSQGVNYNEQFF. CDR3 DNA: TGTGCCAGCAGCCAAGGGGTCAACTACAATGAGCAGTTCTTC.

The rearrangement uses TRBV5-4 and TRBJ2-7; 7 bases map to TRBD1. The J call may be incorrect, as the DNA end agrees better with TRBJ2-5. The CDR3 covers 16 residues. CDR1 is SGHNT, CDR2 YYREEE, per germline (reference sequence). CDR3 region: CATRPGTENGAETQYF. Here the CDR3 DNA reads TGTGCCACCCGACCCGGGACAGAGAACGGTGCGGAGACCCAGTACTTC.

A note on this clonotype: The junction departs from the called germline gene at one end, perhaps through a read error. This chain links TRBV15 with TRBJ2-2; D possibly corresponds to TRBD1 (7 bases). Germline lookup yields CDR1 LNHNV and CDR2 YYDKDF (reference sequence). The CDR3 sequence is 17 residues long. The CDR3: CATSRPQGVRPSGGLFF. DNA of the CDR3: TGTGCCACCAGCAGACCTCAGGGGGTGAGGCCTTCCGGGGGGCTGTTTTTT.

This clonotype was seen only once. This chain links TRBV10-3 with TRBJ2-7; 10 bases are shared with TRBD1. Trimming at V came to 3 bases and at J to 5 bases, leaving 10 bases not matched to a gene. Germline CDR1 and CDR2: ENHRY and SYGVKD. This CDR3 comprises 16 residues. In DNA form, the CDR3 reads TGTGCCATCAGTGAAGGGGACAGGGGCGAGTGGAACGAGCAGTACTTC. Translated, it gives CAISEGDRGEWNEQYF.

The chain combines TRBV7-9 with TRBJ2-7, with a weak D call TRBD1 (7 bases). CDR1 is SEHNR and CDR2 is FQNEAQ in the germline V gene (reference sequence). CDR3 length: 15 amino acids. The V end was cut by 5 bases, the J end by 0 bases, with 14 bases between. The CDR3, as DNA: TGTGCCAGCAGCATAGGCGGGGACAGCTCCTACGAGCAGTACTTC. Translating gives CASSIGGDSSYEQYF.

To note about this clonotype: A much larger clone differs from this one at a single base, so this may be a read error. V gene TRBV12-3 or TRBV12-4 combines with J gene TRBJ2-5, with 8 nucleotides matching TRBD2. The CDR3 length is 15 residues. CDR3 protein: CASGLSGGAQETQYF. CDR3 DNA sequence: TGTGCCAGCGGTTTATCGGGGGGGGCCCAAGAGACCCAGTACTTC.